The 12 T cell receptor beta chains listed next were all sequenced from one sample in a study of shared clonotypes between healthy human individuals. TCRdb keeps only in-frame clones here, not all; method: immunoSEQ multiplex PCR. This repertoire shows over a million clones, more than 95% found once; its top ten account for over 1%. The sample comprised naive CD4+ T cells sorted from blood. Subset denoted: CD45RA+ positively selected. These receptors all come from a man aged 25 to 40 in good health.

About this clone: This same CDR3 is encoded by further DNA sequences in the sample. The chain joins TRBV5-1 to TRBJ2-5, with D unclear. V lost 1 base, J lost 1 base, and 5 bases lay in between. The CDR3 is made up of 13 amino acids. CDR1 and CDR2 (germline): SGHRS, YFSETQ. The CDR3 loop is CASSLMSQETQYF. The CDR3 DNA sequence: TGCGCCAGCAGCTTGATGTCCCAAGAGACCCAGTACTTC.

The chain is built from TRBV6-6 and TRBJ2-3; D is undetermined. V was trimmed by 1 base and J by 2 bases, leaving 10 bases between them. This CDR3 has 15 amino acids. The V gene's germline CDR1 is MNHNY and CDR2 SVGAGI (reference sequence). The CDR3 DNA reads as TGTGCCAGCAGTTACTGGGTTCCCGACACAGATACGCAGTATTTT. Translating it yields CASSYWVPDTDTQYF.

This clone was counted only a few times. The chain couples TRBV2 to TRBJ2-1; tentatively, D is TRBD2 (5 bases). The CDR3 covers 13 residues. CDR1 is SNHLY and CDR2 is FYNNEI in the germline V gene. The germline V and J ends were trimmed by 3 bases and 10 bases, with 13 bases remaining between them. The CDR3 region is CASSDGRGREQFF. CDR3 nucleotide sequence: TGTGCCAGCAGTGATGGACGAGGGAGAGAGCAGTTCTTC.

This chain's CDR3 is CASSETVAGGTNTEAFF. In DNA, the CDR3 is TGTGCCAGCAGTGAAACCGTTGCAGGGGGTACGAACACTGAAGCTTTCTTT. The chain employs TRBV25-1 and TRBJ1-1, with 7 bases that match TRBD1. The V segment lost 2 bases and the J segment 1 base; nucleotides outside the gene matches: 10. CDR3 size: 17 residues. From germline, CDR1 is MGHDK and CDR2 SYGVNS.

The V gene is TRBV6-6, the J gene TRBJ2-1; 8 bases fit TRBD2. V shed 5 bases, J shed 7 bases, and the junction held 10 bases outside the gene matches. The germline V gene encodes CDR1 MNHNY and CDR2 SVGAGI (reference sequence). The CDR3 length is 15 residues. The CDR3 region has the DNA TGTGCCAGCAGTCCCCGGGTAGCGGGGACTAATGAGCAGTTCTTC. Protein sequence: CASSPRVAGTNEQFF.

The chain links TRBV28 to TRBJ2-1, with 12 positions matching TRBD2. The length of the CDR3 is 18 residues. Germline-derived CDR1 and CDR2 are MDHEN and SYDVKM. Trimming took 6 bases from V and 0 from J; bases not matched to a gene: 9. CDR3 in amino acids: CASRPTSGSHRSYNEQFF. The CDR3 DNA reads as TGTGCCAGCAGACCGACTAGCGGGAGCCACCGCTCCTACAATGAGCAGTTCTTC.

The chain carries TRBV18 and TRBJ2-6, with D perhaps matching TRBD1 (5 bases). The CDR3 covers 17 residues. With 3 bases removed from V and 0 bases from J, the gap between germline ends came to 12 bases. In germline, CDR1 is KGHSH, CDR2 LQKENI. CDR3 protein: CASSPLGAGSGANVLTF. For the CDR3, the DNA is TGTGCCAGCTCACCCCTTGGGGCCGGCTCTGGGGCCAACGTCCTGACTTTC.

This clone was seen only once. CDR3 bases: TGTGCCAGCAGCTTGGCCCCGGGTAGCAATCAGCCCCAGCATTTT. Translation: CASSLAPGSNQPQHF. The chain links TRBV5-4 to TRBJ1-5, with D uncertain. The ends were cut back, 0 bases at V and 0 bases at J, with 7 bases in the middle. The CDR3 is 15 residues long. Germline CDR1 SGHNT, CDR2 YYREEE (reference sequence).

The chain carries TRBV7-2 and TRBJ1-4, with D uncertain. The V gene lost 2 bases and the J gene lost 6 bases, with 13 bases spanning the gap. The germline V gene encodes CDR1 SGHTA and CDR2 FQGNSA. This CDR3 has 15 amino acids. In nucleotides, the CDR3 is TGTGCCAGCAGCTTAACGACGATTGCCCATGAAAAACTGTTTTTT. Its translation is CASSLTTIAHEKLFF.

This clone was picked up one time. The V gene is TRBV2, the J gene TRBJ1-3; D might be TRBD1 (6 bases). The CDR3 runs 15 residues. Germline assignment: CDR1 SNHLY and CDR2 FYNNEI. Trimming cost V 2 bases and J 4 bases, with 12 bases left between them. The CDR3 DNA is TGTGCCAGCAGTGAAAGGGGGAGGACCGGAAACACCATATATTTT. It yields the protein CASSERGRTGNTIYF.

The CDR3, as DNA: TGTGCCAGCAGCATTTTCTACGAGCAGTACTTC. Its protein is CASSIFYEQYF. The chain uses TRBV7-2 and TRBJ2-7; D not resolved. Germline-derived CDR1 and CDR2 are SGHTA and FQGNSA. The CDR3 loop spans 11 amino acids. The ends were cut back, 5 bases at V and 3 bases at J, with 5 bases in the middle.

The chain joins TRBV4-3 to TRBJ2-1; TRBD2 aligns across 8 bases. Germline assignment: CDR1 LGHNA and CDR2 YSLEER. J was trimmed by 4 bases and V by 4 bases; bases with no gene match: 9. This CDR3 has 16 amino acids. The CDR3 sequence: CASSLIVGGRYNEQFF. The DNA for the CDR3 is TGCGCCAGCAGCCTAATAGTGGGCGGGAGGTACAATGAGCAGTTCTTC.